This T cell receptor (beta chain) was captured in a study of blood T cells in healthy people across ages. Study-level background: Template switching picked up about one barcoded beta molecule for each two T cells. Findings and limits, study-wide: Reliance upon unsorted PBMCs precluded definitive naive versus antigen-experienced comparison. Long-lived and aged donors differed, with more naive CD4+ cells and higher diversity in the long-lived.

This clonotype was seen a handful of times. Its antigen is not known. Next came a second PCR, run for about 7 to 12 cycles, which used a sample-barcoded 5' primer along with a J-beta primer mix. TCRdb reprocessed the 5' RACE reads with MiXCR, giving one entry per CDR3 protein. The sample includes under 700,000 distinct CDR3 sequences, more than 20% seen only once; the top ten take around 10%. V lost 6 bases to trimming and J lost 5 bases, with 6 bases between them. Germline CDR1 and CDR2: KGHDR and SFDVKD. This CDR3 has 12 residues. Separately, the same data were catalogued under a study of T cells of mothers and their children. This second study notes: An overlap that was slightly higher, though non-significant, was seen in related mother-child pairs versus unrelated pairs.

The rearrangement uses TRBV24-1 and TRBJ2-2, with D possibly matching TRBD2 (5 bases). This clonotype was obtained from a boy between 10 and 17 years old in good health. The specimen sequenced was blood. The CDR3: CATSRLTGELFF. CDR3 nucleotide sequence: TGTGCCACCAGTAGACTAACCGGGGAGCTGTTTTTT.